A single sample is the source of the 8 T cell receptor beta chains below, sequenced in a study of T cell responses to AZD1222 COVID-19 vaccine. Generated by immunoSEQ multiplex PCR, the TCRdb table keeps only in-frame clones and is missing some. This repertoire shows about 130,000 clones, about 85% found once; its top ten account for about 1.5%. Material: peripheral blood, obtained on day 0 of AZD1222 vaccination. The receptors stem from an adult in good health.

V and J are TRBV7-9 and TRBJ1-6, with a weak D call TRBD1 (5 bases). The CDR3 covers 17 residues. Trimming stripped 5 bases from V and 8 bases from J, with 22 bases between. Germline V lookup: CDR1 SEHNR, CDR2 FQNEAQ (reference sequence). The CDR3 DNA reads TGTGCCAGCAGCGACCGGGGGGAGGCAGGGAGTCATTCACCCCTCCACTTT. Its translation is CASSDRGEAGSHSPLHF.

CDR3 coding DNA: TGTGCCAGCAGCTCGAGACAGGTTGGGGGAGCTTTCTTT. Translated: CASSSRQVGGAFF. The rearrangement links TRBV7-9 to TRBJ1-1; tentative D call: TRBD1 (6 bases). CDR1 SEHNR and CDR2 FQNEAQ come from the germline V gene (reference sequence). Trimming removed 4 bases from V and 10 bases from J, with 16 bases in between. CDR3 length equals 13 residues.

This clone was detected once. This chain links TRBV5-8 with TRBJ2-7; D ambiguous. V dropped 3 bases and J dropped 6 bases, with 13 bases sitting between them. This CDR3 comprises 13 residues. Germline assignment: CDR1 SGHTS and CDR2 YDEGEE. CDR3 sequence reads: CASSSIGRREQYF. The CDR3 nucleotides are TGTGCCAGCAGCTCAATCGGGCGTCGCGAGCAGTACTTC.

This chain links TRBV28 with TRBJ2-2; D unclear. This CDR3 is 13 amino acids long. V was clipped by 6 bases and J by 3 bases, with 8 bases between them. Per the germline V gene, CDR1 is MDHEN and CDR2 is SYDVKM. The chain's CDR3 is CASRLPYTGELFF. Written as DNA, the CDR3 is TGTGCCAGCAGGCTCCCATACACCGGGGAGCTGTTTTTT.

In this sample, this clone turned up once. The chain uses TRBV9 and TRBJ2-4, with no clear D. The CDR3 runs 14 residues. Germline lookup yields CDR1 SGDLS and CDR2 YYNGEE. V was cut by 2 bases and J by 0 bases, with 6 bases left in between. The CDR3 here is CASSVSLAKNIQYF. Written as DNA, the CDR3 is TGTGCCAGCAGCGTCTCACTAGCCAAAAACATTCAGTACTTC.

This rearrangement joins TRBV19 to TRBJ2-3; D possibly corresponds to TRBD1 (6 bases). This CDR3 contains 15 residues. Trimming stripped 6 bases from V and 0 bases from J, with 13 bases between. Per the germline V gene, CDR1 is LNHDA and CDR2 is SQIVND (reference sequence). CDR3 amino acids: CASRVGAKSTDTQYF. The CDR3 DNA is TGTGCCAGTAGGGTGGGGGCTAAAAGCACAGATACGCAGTATTTT.

The V gene is TRBV30, the J gene TRBJ1-5; D possibly corresponds to TRBD1 (5 bases). The germline V gene encodes CDR1 GTSNPN and CDR2 SVGIG (reference sequence). This CDR3 comprises 16 residues. Trimming cost V 0 bases and J 1 base, with 13 bases left between them. The CDR3 spells CAWSVQEVRSNQPQHF. The CDR3 bases are TGTGCCTGGAGTGTACAGGAAGTGAGAAGCAATCAGCCCCAGCATTTT.

V usage is TRBV28 and J usage is TRBJ1-2; D is unclear. Germline V gene lookup returns CDR1 MDHEN and CDR2 SYDVKM. V was shortened by 5 bases and J by 8 bases, with 9 bases between the two germline ends. The CDR3 extends over 11 amino acids. CDR3 amino acids: CASSVLGGYTF. CDR3 sequence (DNA): TGTGCCAGCAGTGTTCTGGGGGGCTACACCTTC.